The 26 T cell receptor beta chains below were found in one sample sequenced in a study of T cells in Graves' hyperthyroidism and ophthalmopathy. Amplification of TCR beta CDR3 regions used RNA as the template. During a first-round RT-PCR of the TCR CDR3, the HTBI primer set was used. TCRdb re-derived calls from the multiplex PCR reads in MiXCR, one entry per CDR3 protein. The profile covers around 420,000 distinct CDR3 sequences, with about a sixth appearing a single time and approximately 7.5% taken by the ten largest. The specimen was blood. Receptor source: a young woman with Graves' hyperthyroidism.

This clonotype appeared a few times. The J gene is TRBJ1-4, the V gene TRBV19; D is unclear. Germline V lookup: CDR1 LNHDA, CDR2 SQIVND (reference sequence). The CDR3 runs 14 residues. V was trimmed by 2 bases and J by 7 bases, leaving 11 bases between them. The CDR3 is CASSISGGGEKLFF. The CDR3, as DNA: TGTGCCAGTAGTATAAGTGGAGGAGGTGAAAAACTGTTTTTT.

The chain combines TRBV3-1 with TRBJ2-3; D is possibly TRBD1 (6 bases). Germline V gene data show CDR1 as LGHDT and CDR2 as YNNKEL (reference sequence). V was trimmed by 1 base and J by 2 bases, leaving 10 bases between them. The CDR3 is made up of 15 amino acids. CDR3 protein: CASSQVRGSTDTQYF. The CDR3 DNA is TGTGCCAGCAGCCAAGTCAGGGGATCCACAGATACGCAGTATTTT.

This clonotype has ten or more counts. This chain uses TRBV20-1 with TRBJ2-1, with TRBD2 matching 13 bases. In germline, CDR1 is DFQATT, CDR2 SNEGSKA (reference sequence). CDR3 size: 18 residues. The junction had 14 bases not matched to a gene; V was cut back by 0 bases and J by 9 bases. The CDR3 is CSARDSGTSGRAYGEQFF. The DNA of the CDR3 is TGCAGTGCTAGAGATAGTGGTACTAGCGGGAGGGCCTATGGTGAGCAGTTCTTC.

This clonotype was counted ten times or more. The chain couples TRBV28 to TRBJ2-1, with 9 bases that match TRBD2. The CDR3 contains 17 residues. V shed 8 bases, J shed 2 bases, and the junction held 13 bases outside the gene matches. The germline V gene encodes CDR1 MDHEN and CDR2 SYDVKM. The CDR3 spells CASSRGEGGGAYNEQFF. Written as DNA, the CDR3 is TGTGCCAGCTCGAGGGGTGAGGGCGGGGGGGCCTACAATGAGCAGTTCTTC.

This clonotype was counted at least ten times. V and J are TRBV2 and TRBJ2-7; D remains ambiguous. The CDR3 extends over 12 amino acids. The V end lost 2 bases, the J end lost 0 bases, and 2 bases lay between the germline ends. The V gene's germline CDR1 is SNHLY and CDR2 FYNNEI. The DNA of the CDR3 is TGTGCCAGCAGTGAAAGCTCCTACGAGCAGTACTTC. Protein sequence: CASSESSYEQYF.

The V and J genes are TRBV20-1 and TRBJ2-3, with 8 bases aligning to TRBD1. Germline CDR1 reads DFQATT; CDR2 reads SNEGSKA (reference sequence). Trimming at V came to 7 bases and at J to 1 base, leaving 4 bases not matched to a gene. This CDR3 is built from 13 residues. The CDR3 nucleotides are TGCAGTGGGAAGACAGGGGGCACAGATACGCAGTATTTT. Amino acids: CSGKTGGTDTQYF.

This clonotype was detected ten times or more. This chain joins TRBV29-1 and TRBJ2-1; 7 nucleotides match TRBD1. The germline gives CDR1 SQVTM, CDR2 ANQGSEA. V lost 3 bases, J lost 3 bases, and 2 bases stayed unmatched. CDR3 size: 13 residues. The CDR3 here is CSVEGTDYNEQFF. In nucleotides, the CDR3 is TGCAGCGTTGAGGGGACAGACTACAATGAGCAGTTCTTC.

The chain is built from TRBV29-1 and TRBJ1-4; D not resolved. Trimming removed 5 bases from V and 3 bases from J, with 13 bases in between. This CDR3 spans 14 amino acids. The V gene's germline CDR1 is SQVTM and CDR2 ANQGSEA. The CDR3 is CSVPDGWPNEKLFF. The CDR3, as DNA: TGCAGCGTTCCGGACGGTTGGCCTAATGAAAAACTGTTTTTT.

Many counts were recorded for this clonotype. The chain employs TRBV12-5 and TRBJ2-3; 7 positions match TRBD1. CDR3 size: 16 residues. CDR1 is LGHNT, CDR2 FRNRAP, per germline. V lost 5 bases to trimming and J lost 3 bases; unmatched junction nucleotides: 11. The CDR3, as DNA: TGTGCTAGTGGTCAACCCGGAGACAGGGTAACAGATACGCAGTATTTT. Its protein product is CASGQPGDRVTDTQYF.

The table lists this clonotype with a few counts. This sequence joins TRBV24-1 and TRBJ2-2; 10 bases are a match to TRBD1. CDR1 and CDR2 from the germline V gene are KGHDR and SFDVKD. The CDR3 consists of 15 residues. V gave up 7 bases and J gave up 5 bases; unmatched junction bases: 6. The CDR3 spells CATSLGQGETGELFF. The CDR3 DNA sequence: TGTGCCACCAGCCTAGGACAGGGGGAGACCGGGGAGCTGTTTTTT.

CDR3 residues: CASLGGADYGYTF. Written as DNA, the CDR3 is TGTGCCAGCTTGGGGGGCGCGGACTATGGCTACACCTTC. J is TRBJ1-2 and V is TRBV7-9, with a weak D call TRBD1 (6 bases). The CDR3 sequence is 13 residues long. The germline V and J ends were trimmed by 8 bases and 3 bases, with 13 bases remaining between them. CDR1 is SEHNR and CDR2 is FQNEAQ in the germline V gene (reference sequence).

This clonotype has ten or more counts. This chain uses TRBV27 with TRBJ2-2; 8 nucleotides agree with TRBD2. V gave up 7 bases and J gave up 6 bases; unmatched junction bases: 10. The CDR3 is made up of 15 amino acids. Germline assignment: CDR1 MNHEY and CDR2 SMNVEV (reference sequence). CDR3 in DNA: TGTGCCAGCATGATCGGGGGGGCCCGGGCCGGGGAGCTGTTTTTT. Translation gives CASMIGGARAGELFF.

This clonotype was picked up many times. The genes are TRBV28 and TRBJ2-7, with 7 nucleotides matching TRBD2. The CDR3 is 13 residues long. V was pared by 5 bases and J by 6 bases, with 7 bases of the junction left unmatched. Per the germline V gene, CDR1 is MDHEN and CDR2 is SYDVKM. DNA of the CDR3: TGTGCCAGCAGTACCCTCGGGGGGACCGAGCAGTACTTC. Its translation is CASSTLGGTEQYF.

Ten or more counts support this clonotype. V and J are TRBV9 and TRBJ1-2; 7 nucleotides match TRBD1. The CDR3 totals 12 residues. Germline values: CDR1 SGDLS, CDR2 YYNGEE. With 5 bases clipped from V and 4 bases from J, the junction kept 2 bases outside the gene matches. CDR3 loop: CASRGGIYGYTF. Written as DNA, the CDR3 is TGTGCCAGCAGAGGGGGCATCTATGGCTACACCTTC.

In this sample, this clonotype turned up many times. The V gene is TRBV30, the J gene TRBJ2-2; D gene unclear. The V and J ends lost 4 bases and 1 base respectively, with 4 bases between them. The germline V gene has CDR1 GTSNPN and CDR2 SVGIG (reference sequence). The CDR3 is 12 residues long. The CDR3 protein is CAWTRNTGELFF. The CDR3 coding sequence is TGTGCCTGGACCAGGAACACCGGGGAGCTGTTTTTT.

This clonotype appeared many times. This chain uses TRBV20-1 with TRBJ2-5; a possible D gene is TRBD1 (5 bases). Trimming shortened V by 8 bases and J by 0 bases, and 13 bases separated the two germline ends. Germline CDR1 reads DFQATT; CDR2 reads SNEGSKA (reference sequence). The CDR3 consists of 13 residues. The CDR3 DNA follows: TGCAGTACCGCTAAGGGGAACCAAGAGACCCAGTACTTC. Protein: CSTAKGNQETQYF.

The chain recombines TRBV25-1 with TRBJ1-2; tentative D call: TRBD1 (6 bases). The germline V and J ends were trimmed by 2 bases and 4 bases, with 11 bases remaining between them. CDR1 is MGHDK, CDR2 SYGVNS, per germline. The CDR3 spans 14 residues. The CDR3 DNA reads TGTGCCAGCAGTGAACCGTCAGGGGTCTATGGCTACACCTTC. Its translation is CASSEPSGVYGYTF.

This clonotype was observed many times. The J gene is TRBJ1-1, the V gene TRBV9; a possible D gene is TRBD1 (5 bases). The germline V and J ends were trimmed by 4 bases and 0 bases, with 16 bases remaining between them. CDR3 length: 16 amino acids. Germline CDR1 and CDR2: SGDLS and YYNGEE. The CDR3 DNA reads as TGTGCCAGCAGCCCCTCGGGACGGGGATTGAACACTGAAGCTTTCTTT. Amino acid sequence: CASSPSGRGLNTEAFF. Complete variable domain (other parts from reference TRBV9 and TRBJ1-1): DSGVTQTPKHLITATGQRVTLRCSPRSGDLSVYWYQQSLDQGLQFLIQYYNGEERAKGNILERFSAQQFPDLHSELNLSSLELGDSALYFCASSPSGRGLNTEAFFGQGTRLTVV.

Ten or more counts support this clonotype. The chain joins TRBV7-2 to TRBJ2-3; D unresolved. The CDR3 length is 15 residues. The germline gives CDR1 SGHTA, CDR2 FQGNSA. V was cut by 0 bases and J by 5 bases, with 12 bases left in between. As DNA, the CDR3 is TGTGCCAGCAGCTTAGCCGACGCCCCGGGAGATACGCAGTATTTT. Amino acid sequence: CASSLADAPGDTQYF.

The chain has TRBV12-3 or TRBV12-4 and TRBJ1-5, with a weak D call TRBD1 (5 bases). Trimming shortened V by 4 bases and J by 2 bases, and 12 bases separated the two germline ends. CDR3 length: 15 amino acids. The CDR3 spells CASSSQTERNQPQHF. The CDR3 DNA sequence: TGTGCCAGCAGTTCACAGACAGAACGCAATCAGCCCCAGCATTTT.

This clonotype was observed many times. The V and J genes are TRBV20-1 and TRBJ2-3; D is ambiguous. CDR3 size: 12 residues. Trimming took off 6 bases at V and 2 bases at J, with 9 bases between the two ends. Germline CDR1 reads DFQATT; CDR2 reads SNEGSKA (reference sequence). In nucleotides, the CDR3 is TGCAGTGCGGCCGGGCTCACAGATACGCAGTATTTT. Translation: CSAAGLTDTQYF.

V usage is TRBV7-2 and J usage is TRBJ1-2; the D gene is possibly TRBD1 (6 bases). This CDR3 region has 15 residues. V lost 5 bases to trimming and J lost 3 bases, with 16 bases between them. Germline V CDR1 and CDR2: SGHTA, FQGNSA. As DNA, the CDR3 is TGTGCCAGCAGCCTATTCCAACAGGGTGACTATGGCTACACCTTC. The encoded protein is CASSLFQQGDYGYTF.

At least ten counts were recorded for this clonotype. The V gene is TRBV6-1, the J gene TRBJ2-7; D gene ambiguous. Trimming left V 6 bases short and J 1 base short, with 16 bases between. The length of the CDR3 is 15 residues. The germline V gene has CDR1 MNHNS and CDR2 SASEGT. CDR3 DNA: TGTGCCAGCAGCCGCGAATTTCTCACTTCCTACGAGCAGTACTTC. This codes for CASSREFLTSYEQYF.

This chain links TRBV2 with TRBJ1-1; D unclear. Per germline, CDR1 SNHLY and CDR2 FYNNEI. CDR3 length: 12 amino acids. V was trimmed by 10 bases and J by 1 base, leaving 10 bases between them. This CDR3 reads CAMRARNTEAFF. The CDR3 coding sequence is TGTGCCATGAGGGCGCGGAACACTGAAGCTTTCTTT.

This clonotype was seen many times. This sequence joins TRBV11-2 and TRBJ2-3; D is unresolved. Germline V gives CDR1 SGHAT, CDR2 FQNNGV. This CDR3 has 13 residues. V was trimmed by 5 bases and J by 6 bases, leaving 12 bases between them. The CDR3 DNA sequence: TGTGCCAGCAGCCCCCTACAGTTCGATACGCAGTATTTT. Amino acid sequence: CASSPLQFDTQYF.

Remarks on this clonotype: Because it lacks the conserved phenylalanine or tryptophan at the end, this CDR3 is likely a read error. The chain links TRBV6-2 or TRBV6-3 to TRBJ2-1; perhaps D is TRBD1 or TRBD2 (6 bases each). Germline lookup yields CDR1 MNHEY and CDR2 SVGEGT. This CDR3 contains 14 residues. V lost 6 bases and J 5 bases, leaving 14 bases between the germline ends. For the CDR3, the DNA is TGTGCCAGCAGATGGGGGGCCCCTGACAATGAGCAGTTCTCC. Translation: CASRWGAPDNEQFS.